This T cell receptor (beta chain) was identified in a study of T cell repertoires in cytomegalovirus infection. Study results and limitations: It was HLA-C-restricted CMV-specific TCR beta clonotypes that dominated the response ex vivo.

In TCRdb, the reads were re-called with MiXCR into one record per CDR3 protein. The sample lists nearly 450,000 distinct CDR3 sequences, approximately 31% seen once, with roughly 13% in the top ten. A remark on this clonotype: Antigen specificity is unknown.

The clonotype comes from a human donor in good health (CMV status not recorded). Some clones in this sample may be carry-over from other donors' samples. The sample consisted of PBMCs.

Here the CDR3 reads CASSKGEGVYGANVLTF. As DNA, the CDR3 is TGTGCCAGCAGCAAGGGAGAGGGGGTGTACGGGGCCAACGTCCTGACTTTC. V is TRBV6-2 or TRBV6-3 and J is TRBJ2-6; D might be TRBD1 (6 bases). Trimming stripped 6 bases from V and 4 bases from J, with 19 bases between. CDR1 MNHEY and CDR2 SVGEGT come from the germline V gene. The CDR3 runs 17 residues.